Following are 31 T cell receptor beta chains from one sample sequenced in a study of blood T cell repertoires in COVID-19. Some clones are missing from TCRdb's copy, which holds only in-frame ones; the method was immunoSEQ multiplex PCR. The table shows around 130,000 clones, with 75% to 90% occurring only once. The specimen was peripheral blood. The receptors derive from a man in his 70s with acute or convalescent COVID-19.

The rearrangement joins TRBV19 to TRBJ2-3; D may be TRBD2 (5 bases). Trimming removed 6 bases from V and 2 bases from J, with 15 bases in between. Germline CDR1 and CDR2: LNHDA and SQIVND (reference sequence). The CDR3 is 15 amino acids. The CDR3 DNA is TGTGCCAGTAGCCCGGCGGGCAGAGTCACAGATACGCAGTATTTT. It encodes CASSPAGRVTDTQYF.

The V call is TRBV11-2, the J call TRBJ1-3; D uncertain. This CDR3 contains 15 residues. Trimming stripped 2 bases from V and 5 bases from J, with 13 bases between. Germline CDR1 reads SGHAT; CDR2 reads FQNNGV. The CDR3 DNA follows: TGTGCCAGCAGCTTACTGAGGGAGGCGAGAAACACCATATATTTT. Translating gives CASSLLREARNTIYF.

The chain combines TRBV5-6 with TRBJ1-1; maybe TRBD1 (6 bases). V dropped 0 bases and J dropped 7 bases, with 13 bases sitting between them. This CDR3 contains 14 residues. Germline assignment: CDR1 SGHDT and CDR2 YYEEEE. The CDR3 nucleotides read TGTGCCAGCAGCTTGGTGGTCAGGGGCCATGAAGCTTTCTTT. Encoded protein: CASSLVVRGHEAFF.

This clone has only one observation. The chain links TRBV5-1 to TRBJ1-6, with 9 bases fitting TRBD1. CDR3 length: 14 amino acids. V shed 4 bases, J shed 9 bases, and the junction held 5 bases outside the gene matches. Germline V gene lookup returns CDR1 SGHRS and CDR2 YFSETQ. The CDR3 loop reads CASSEGTGLSPLHF. The CDR3 DNA is TGCGCCAGCAGCGAGGGGACAGGGCTTTCACCCCTCCACTTT.

This chain connects TRBV5-1 to TRBJ1-1; a possible D gene is TRBD1 (6 bases). The CDR3 contains 14 residues. Germline CDR1 SGHRS, CDR2 YFSETQ. The ends were cut back, 2 bases at V and 3 bases at J, with 11 bases in the middle. Written as DNA, the CDR3 is TGCGCCAGCAGCTTATACAGGGCGGACACTGAAGCTTTCTTT. Its translation is CASSLYRADTEAFF. Supplemented by reference TRBV5-1 and TRBJ1-1, the full variable domain reads KAGVTQTPRYLIKTRGQQVTLSCSPISGHRSVSWYQQTPGQGLQFLFEYFSETQRNKGNFPGRFSGRQFSNSRSEMNVSTLELGDSALYLCASSLYRADTEAFFGQGTRLTVV.

J is TRBJ1-4 and V is TRBV11-2; no firm D call. Germline V gene sequence: CDR1 SGHAT, CDR2 FQNNGV. V was trimmed by 5 bases and J by 1 base, leaving 11 bases between them. The CDR3 is 15 amino acids. The CDR3 protein is CASSPPAGTNEKLFF. The CDR3 DNA is TGTGCCAGCAGCCCCCCGGCAGGAACTAATGAAAAACTGTTTTTT. Together with reference TRBV11-2 and TRBJ1-4, the CDR3 gives the full variable domain: EAGVAQSPRYKIIEKRQSVAFWCNPISGHATLYWYQQILGQGPKLLIQFQNNGVVDDSQLPKDRFSAERLKGVDSTLKIQPAKLEDSAVYLCASSPPAGTNEKLFFGSGTQLSVL.

This rearrangement joins TRBV19 to TRBJ1-4; 10 bases are shared with TRBD1. The germline V gene has CDR1 LNHDA and CDR2 SQIVND (reference sequence). Losses at the gene ends were 5 bases for V and 8 bases for J; bases not matched to a gene: 14. The CDR3 is made up of 17 amino acids. The CDR3 reads CASSPTRDRGFREKLFF. CDR3 DNA: TGTGCCAGTAGTCCGACCCGGGACAGGGGCTTTCGGGAAAAACTGTTTTTT.

V usage is TRBV5-4 and J usage is TRBJ2-7, with D possibly TRBD2 on 6 matching bases. Germline assignment: CDR1 SGHNT and CDR2 YYREEE (reference sequence). The CDR3 covers 15 residues. Trimming pared 0 bases from V and 0 bases from J, leaving 10 bases between. Here the CDR3 DNA reads TGTGCCAGCAGCTTGGATGGGGGGAGCTCCTACGAGCAGTACTTC. This codes for CASSLDGGSSYEQYF.

The chain employs TRBV19 and TRBJ2-7, with D maybe TRBD2 (6 bases). The germline gives CDR1 LNHDA, CDR2 SQIVND (reference sequence). V was clipped by 5 bases and J by 2 bases, with 13 bases between them. CDR3 size: 14 residues. The chain's CDR3 is CASSPGGSTYEQYF. For the CDR3, the DNA is TGTGCCAGTAGTCCCGGGGGTTCTACCTACGAGCAGTACTTC.

The chain links TRBV11-2 to TRBJ2-7; D uncertain. The V gene lost 1 base and the J gene lost 1 base, with 11 bases spanning the gap. CDR1 is SGHAT and CDR2 is FQNNGV in the germline V gene. This CDR3 comprises 15 residues. CDR3 DNA: TGTGCCAGCAGCTTAGTGGGCCGGAAGTCCTACGAGCAGTACTTC. It codes for CASSLVGRKSYEQYF.

The chain carries TRBV4-1 and TRBJ2-5; D is perhaps TRBD2 (6 bases). Germline V lookup: CDR1 MGHRA, CDR2 YSYEKL. The germline V and J ends were trimmed by 3 bases and 5 bases, with 10 bases remaining between them. The CDR3 consists of 13 residues. CDR3 nucleotides: TGCGCCAGCAGCCAGGGGAGGAGGGAGACCCAGTACTTC. Translated, it gives CASSQGRRETQYF.

The rearrangement uses TRBV6-6 and TRBJ1-2; D is ambiguous. The CDR3 is 14 residues long. Trimming cost V 2 bases and J 0 bases, with 7 bases left between them. Germline V lookup: CDR1 MNHNY, CDR2 SVGAGI (reference sequence). The CDR3 coding sequence is TGTGCCAGCAGTTACGGTCCGGCTAACTATGGCTACACCTTC. Encoded protein: CASSYGPANYGYTF.

The table lists this clone with a few counts. The chain couples TRBV10-2 to TRBJ1-2; TRBD1 is a possible D gene (6 bases). This CDR3 comprises 14 residues. Germline CDR1 and CDR2: WSHSY and SAAADI. V was shortened by 0 bases and J by 7 bases, with 12 bases between the two germline ends. The CDR3 nucleotides are TGCGCCAGCAGTGAGTCCGGGACATTTGGTGGCTACACCTTC. This sequence encodes CASSESGTFGGYTF.

This chain joins TRBV3-1 (or the pseudogene TRBV3-2) and TRBJ1-2, with 7 bases fitting TRBD1. Trimming removed 6 bases from V and 0 bases from J; junction bases left unmatched: 10. Germline CDR1 reads LGHDT; CDR2 reads YNNKEL (reference sequence). The CDR3 has 16 residues. The CDR3 nucleotides are TGTGCCAGCAGTTGGGCCCGACAGGGTTCTAACTATGGCTACACCTTC. Encoded protein: CASSWARQGSNYGYTF.

The J gene is TRBJ2-7, the V gene TRBV3-1 (or the pseudogene TRBV3-2); 13 nucleotides line up with TRBD2. V shed 4 bases and J 2 bases; nucleotides not matched to a gene: 11. The germline V gene encodes CDR1 LGHDT and CDR2 YNNKEL (reference sequence). The CDR3 extends over 18 amino acids. The CDR3 DNA follows: TGTGCCAGCAGCCGTTTTAAACCCGGACTAGCGGGGGCCTACGAGCAGTACTTC. It codes for CASSRFKPGLAGAYEQYF.

The V gene is TRBV7-6, the J gene TRBJ2-7; TRBD1 matches at 7 bases. The CDR3 consists of 14 residues. Unmatched junction bases numbered 11, after V lost 8 bases and J lost 4 bases. In germline, CDR1 is SGHVS, CDR2 FNYEAQ. The CDR3 reads CASATGTESYEQYF. The CDR3 DNA follows: TGTGCCAGCGCAACCGGGACAGAATCATACGAGCAGTACTTC.

The rearrangement joins TRBV11-3 to TRBJ2-2; 10 bases match TRBD1. Per the germline V gene, CDR1 is SGHNT and CDR2 is YENEEA. After removal of 3 bases from V and 6 bases from J, the junction contained 4 bases not matched to a gene. This CDR3 region has 15 residues. CDR3 amino acids: CASSFGDRGAGELFF. For the CDR3, the DNA is TGTGCCAGCAGCTTCGGGGACAGGGGCGCCGGGGAGCTGTTTTTT.

J is TRBJ1-3 and V is TRBV15; D is undetermined. V gave up 1 base and J gave up 8 bases, with 12 bases separating them. Germline-derived CDR1 and CDR2 are LNHNV and YYDKDF (reference sequence). The CDR3 is made up of 14 amino acids. CDR3 sequence (DNA): TGTGCCACCAGCAGAGTGGGCGACGCCTACACCATATATTTT. This encodes CATSRVGDAYTIYF.

This chain uses TRBV6-5 with TRBJ2-7; D remains ambiguous. CDR1 is MNHEY, CDR2 SVGAGI, per germline. V was clipped by 8 bases and J by 4 bases, with 15 bases between them. The length of the CDR3 is 13 residues. CDR3 sequence reads: CASRRGLSYEQYF. For the CDR3, the DNA is TGTGCCAGCCGACGAGGTCTTAGTTACGAGCAGTACTTC.

This rearrangement joins TRBV9 to TRBJ2-5, with D perhaps TRBD1 (5 bases). Germline CDR1 SGDLS, CDR2 YYNGEE. The CDR3 sequence is 16 residues long. V was clipped by 4 bases and J by 5 bases, with 21 bases between them. For the CDR3, the DNA is TGTGCCAGCAGCCCGCTCTTTGGGGCCGTTTTGGAGACCCAGTACTTC. It translates to CASSPLFGAVLETQYF.

This clone has a handful of counts. The CDR3 DNA reads TGTGCCAGCAGCCCAACCGGGGGGATAAGCACAGATACGCAGTATTTT. Residues: CASSPTGGISTDTQYF. The chain carries TRBV2 and TRBJ2-3; TRBD2 matches 7 bases. The length of the CDR3 is 16 residues. After removal of 6 bases from V and 0 bases from J, the junction contained 9 bases not matched to a gene. Per germline, CDR1 SNHLY and CDR2 FYNNEI.

This clone has just one count. The chain couples TRBV24-1 to TRBJ2-1; no reliable D call. Germline CDR1 reads KGHDR; CDR2 reads SFDVKD. There are 14 residues in the CDR3. V was pared by 4 bases and J by 7 bases, with 13 bases between. The CDR3 is CATSDSVQFNEQFF. CDR3 nucleotides: TGTGCCACCAGTGACTCCGTCCAGTTTAATGAGCAGTTCTTC.

This chain uses TRBV5-4 with TRBJ1-2; D gene uncertain. The CDR3 runs to 13 residues. The V gene's germline CDR1 is SGHNT and CDR2 YYREEE (reference sequence). The germline V and J ends were trimmed by 4 bases and 2 bases, with 9 bases remaining between them. CDR3 DNA sequence: TGTGCCAGCAGCATGCCGGGGAACTATGGCTACACCTTC. Encoded protein: CASSMPGNYGYTF.

The rearrangement links TRBV28 to TRBJ1-5, with 11 bases identical to TRBD1. Per germline, CDR1 MDHEN and CDR2 SYDVKM. V lost 4 bases and J lost 7; bases outside the gene matches: 6. This CDR3 region has 15 residues. The CDR3 loop reads CASSSGTGGFQPQHF. As DNA, the CDR3 is TGTGCCAGCAGTTCCGGGACAGGGGGTTTCCAGCCCCAGCATTTT.

The chain joins TRBV6-5 to TRBJ1-1, with a weak D call TRBD1 (6 bases). CDR3 length equals 15 residues. V dropped 6 bases and J dropped 3 bases, with 17 bases sitting between them. CDR1 is MNHEY and CDR2 is SVGAGI in the germline V gene. This chain's CDR3 is CASRRDRSEYTEAFF. The CDR3 DNA follows: TGTGCCAGCAGGCGAGACAGGTCGGAGTACACTGAAGCTTTCTTT.

This clone appeared a few times. The rearrangement uses TRBV27 and TRBJ2-7; D is possibly TRBD2 (5 bases). The CDR3 is 14 amino acids. Trimming took 2 bases from V and 9 from J, leaving 17 bases between them. Germline values: CDR1 MNHEY, CDR2 SMNVEV (reference sequence). The CDR3 nucleotides are TGTGCCAGCAGTTTACAGGCCCTCCGGGGAAGGCAGTACTTC. It encodes CASSLQALRGRQYF.

This clone was seen a handful of times. The chain is built from TRBV2 and TRBJ1-4, with D possibly TRBD1 on 6 matching bases. The V gene lost 2 bases and the J gene lost 7 bases, with 17 bases spanning the gap. Germline V gene sequence: CDR1 SNHLY, CDR2 FYNNEI. The CDR3 is 16 residues long. CDR3 nucleotides: TGTGCCAGCAGTGAACAAAGCGCAGGGGCGGGTGAAAAACTGTTTTTT. Translating gives CASSEQSAGAGEKLFF. The full variable domain, completed using reference TRBV2 and TRBJ1-4, is EPEVTQTPSHQVTQMGQEVILRCVPISNHLYFYWYRQILGQKVEFLVSFYNNEISEKSEIFDDQFSVERPDGSNFTLKIRSTKLEDSAMYFCASSEQSAGAGEKLFFGSGTQLSVL.

The genes are TRBV29-1 and TRBJ1-1, with D unclear. Looked up from germline, CDR1 is SQVTM and CDR2 is ANQGSEA. V was clipped by 4 bases and J by 4 bases, with 13 bases between them. The CDR3 has 13 residues. The CDR3 DNA is TGCAGCGTTGTAAAAGTAGCGGGCACTGAAGCTTTCTTT. It encodes CSVVKVAGTEAFF.

This chain uses TRBV5-6 with TRBJ2-5, with 9 bases identical to TRBD1. V was pared by 3 bases and J by 4 bases, with 13 bases of the junction left unmatched. In germline, CDR1 is SGHDT, CDR2 YYEEEE. The CDR3 is made up of 17 amino acids. The CDR3 DNA sequence: TGTGCCAGCAGCTCGGGACAGGGTGGTTGGACAGGAGAGACCCAGTACTTC. It translates to CASSSGQGGWTGETQYF.

The chain has TRBV5-4 and TRBJ1-2; TRBD1 matches 8 bases. Germline CDR1 SGHNT, CDR2 YYREEE (reference sequence). The CDR3 spans 17 residues. J lost 8 bases, V lost 2 bases, and 17 bases had no gene match. The CDR3: CASSLEVGQATLGGYTF. DNA for the CDR3: TGTGCCAGCAGCTTAGAAGTGGGACAGGCTACCCTCGGGGGCTACACCTTC.

This clone showed up just once. The rearrangement joins TRBV19 to TRBJ1-5; 7 bases map to TRBD1. The CDR3 runs 15 residues. The germline V gene encodes CDR1 LNHDA and CDR2 SQIVND (reference sequence). V was pared by 9 bases and J by 1 base, with 9 bases of the junction left unmatched. The DNA for the CDR3 is TGTGCCAGCGCCTGGGACAGTTTGAGCAATCAGCCCCAGCATTTT. Protein: CASAWDSLSNQPQHF.